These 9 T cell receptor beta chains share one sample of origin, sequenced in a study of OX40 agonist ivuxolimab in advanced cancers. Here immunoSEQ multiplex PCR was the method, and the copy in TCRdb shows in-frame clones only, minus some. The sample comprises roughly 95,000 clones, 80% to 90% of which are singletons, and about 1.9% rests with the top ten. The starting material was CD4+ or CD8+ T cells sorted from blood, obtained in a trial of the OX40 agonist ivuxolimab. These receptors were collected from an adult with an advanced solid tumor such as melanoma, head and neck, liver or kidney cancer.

CDR3 sequence (DNA): TGCGCCAGCAGCCAGGGGTCTAGCGGGAGTATACTCGGGGAGCTGTTTTTT. Protein: CASSQGSSGSILGELFF. J is TRBJ2-2 and V is TRBV5-1; 10 nucleotides align to TRBD2. V shed 4 bases, J shed 7 bases, and the junction held 13 bases outside the gene matches. Germline values: CDR1 SGHRS, CDR2 YFSETQ. CDR3 length equals 17 residues.

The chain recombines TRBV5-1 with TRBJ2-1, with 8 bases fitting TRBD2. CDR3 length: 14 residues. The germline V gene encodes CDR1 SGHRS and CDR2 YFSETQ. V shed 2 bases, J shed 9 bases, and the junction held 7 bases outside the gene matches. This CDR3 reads CASSFTSGGSEQFF. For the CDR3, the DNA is TGCGCCAGCAGCTTTACTAGCGGCGGATCTGAGCAGTTCTTC.

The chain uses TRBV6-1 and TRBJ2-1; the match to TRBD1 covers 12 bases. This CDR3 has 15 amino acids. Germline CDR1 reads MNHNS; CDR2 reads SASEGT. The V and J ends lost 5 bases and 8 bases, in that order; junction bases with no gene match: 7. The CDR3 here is CASSRTGTGGYEQFF. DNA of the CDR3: TGTGCCAGCAGTCGGACCGGGACAGGGGGCTATGAGCAGTTCTTC.

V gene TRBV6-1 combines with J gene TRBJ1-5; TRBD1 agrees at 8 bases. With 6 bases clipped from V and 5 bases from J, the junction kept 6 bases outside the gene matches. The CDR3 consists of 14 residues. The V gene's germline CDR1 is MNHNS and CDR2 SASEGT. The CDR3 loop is CASRPDREDQPQHF. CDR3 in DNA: TGTGCCAGCAGACCGGACAGGGAAGATCAGCCCCAGCATTTT.

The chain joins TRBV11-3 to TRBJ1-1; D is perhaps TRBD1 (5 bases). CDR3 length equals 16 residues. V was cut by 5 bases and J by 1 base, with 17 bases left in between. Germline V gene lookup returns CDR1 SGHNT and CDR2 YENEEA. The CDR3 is CASSSGTQKGNTEAFF. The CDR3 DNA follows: TGTGCCAGCAGCAGTGGGACCCAAAAGGGGAACACTGAAGCTTTCTTT.

The chain's CDR3 is CASSQNPGQENTEAFF. In nucleotides, the CDR3 is TGTGCCAGCAGCCAAAACCCCGGACAGGAGAACACTGAAGCTTTCTTT. The rearrangement links TRBV4-2 to TRBJ1-1, with 7 bases that match TRBD1. The CDR3 is made up of 16 amino acids. The V gene's germline CDR1 is LGHNA and CDR2 YNFKEQ. The V gene end was trimmed by 2 bases and the J gene end by 1 base; junction bases not matched to a gene: 7.

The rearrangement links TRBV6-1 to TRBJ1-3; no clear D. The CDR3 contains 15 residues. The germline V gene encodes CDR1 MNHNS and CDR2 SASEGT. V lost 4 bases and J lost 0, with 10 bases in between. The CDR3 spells CASSGWPLSGNTIYF. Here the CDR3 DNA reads TGTGCCAGCAGTGGGTGGCCGCTCTCTGGAAACACCATATATTTT.

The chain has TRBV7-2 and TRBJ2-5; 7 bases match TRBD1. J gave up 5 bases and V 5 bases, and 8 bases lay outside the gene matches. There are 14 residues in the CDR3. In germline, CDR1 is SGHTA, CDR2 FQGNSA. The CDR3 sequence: CASSTRTGGETQYF. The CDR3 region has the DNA TGTGCCAGCAGCACCCGGACAGGCGGGGAGACCCAGTACTTC.

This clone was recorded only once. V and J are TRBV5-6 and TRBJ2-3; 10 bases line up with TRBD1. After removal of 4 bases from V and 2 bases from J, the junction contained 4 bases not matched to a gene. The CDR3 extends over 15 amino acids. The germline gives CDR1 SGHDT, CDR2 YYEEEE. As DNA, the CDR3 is TGTGCCAGCAGCCCGGGACAGGGGCTCACAGATACGCAGTATTTT. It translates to CASSPGQGLTDTQYF.